What follows are 3 T cell receptor beta chains derived from one specimen sequenced in a study of T cells after yellow fever vaccination. TCRdb analysed the 5' RACE reads with MiXCR anew, one entry per CDR3 protein. The sample has 25,000 or so distinct CDR3 sequences; 4.5% are singletons. The sample was PBMCs, either bulk or a sorted T-cell subset (CD4+, CD8+, memory, or dextramer-sorted; not recorded which), taken on the day of the yellow fever booster vaccination. These receptors originate from a man younger than 35 who received the YFV17D yellow fever vaccine.

This clonotype was picked up a small number of times. This chain connects TRBV7-3 to TRBJ1-1; 10 positions match TRBD1. CDR1 and CDR2 (germline): SGHTA, FQGTGA. The CDR3 is 13 amino acids. J gave up 7 bases and V 4 bases, and 3 bases lay outside the gene matches. CDR3 amino acids: CASSSTGGGEAFF. In DNA form, the CDR3 reads TGTGCCAGCAGCTCGACAGGGGGCGGTGAAGCTTTCTTT. The variable domain in full, completed from reference TRBV7-3 and TRBJ1-1, reads GAGVSQTPSNKVTEKGKYVELRCDPISGHTALYWYRQSLGQGPEFLIYFQGTGAADDSGLPNDRFFAVRPEGSVSTLKIQRTERGDSAVYLCASSSTGGGEAFFGQGTRLTVV.

This clonotype has ten or more counts. The chain uses TRBV6-5 and TRBJ1-2; 7 nucleotides align to TRBD1. CDR1 is MNHEY and CDR2 is SVGAGI in the germline V gene. CDR3 length equals 15 residues. V dropped 6 bases and J dropped 4; count of bases not matched to a gene: 11. CDR3 region: CASSRRQGYAYGYTF. The CDR3 DNA is TGTGCCAGCAGCCGCCGACAGGGATATGCCTATGGCTACACCTTC.

In its sample, this clonotype was seen many times. The V and J genes are TRBV25-1 and TRBJ2-2; the match to TRBD1 covers 9 bases. Germline-derived CDR1 and CDR2 are MGHDK and SYGVNS. This CDR3 comprises 14 residues. V dropped 4 bases and J dropped 3; count of bases not matched to a gene: 0. In DNA, the CDR3 is TGTGCCAGCAGTGGGACAGGGGACACCGGGGAGCTGTTTTTT. Its protein is CASSGTGDTGELFF.